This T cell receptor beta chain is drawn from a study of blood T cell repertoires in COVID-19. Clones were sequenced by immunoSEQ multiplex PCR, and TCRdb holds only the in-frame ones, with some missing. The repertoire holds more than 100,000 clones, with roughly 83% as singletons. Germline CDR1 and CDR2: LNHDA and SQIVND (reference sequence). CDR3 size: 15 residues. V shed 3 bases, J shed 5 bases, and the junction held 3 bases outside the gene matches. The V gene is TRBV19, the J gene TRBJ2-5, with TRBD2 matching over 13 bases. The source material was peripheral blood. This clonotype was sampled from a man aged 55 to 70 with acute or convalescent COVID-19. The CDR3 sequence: CASSIGTSGVETQYF. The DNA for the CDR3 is TGTGCCAGTAGTATCGGGACTAGCGGGGTTGAGACCCAGTACTTC. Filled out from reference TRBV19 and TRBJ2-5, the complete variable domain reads DGGITQSPKYLFRKEGQNVTLSCEQNLNHDAMYWYRQDPGQGLRLIYYSQIVNDFQKGDIAEGYSVSREKKESFPLTVTSAQKNPTAFYLCASSIGTSGVETQYFGPGTRLLVL.